This entry features one T cell receptor beta chain sequence. As yet, its antigen is unknown. TCRdb's copy holds only in-frame clones and misses some; the assay was immunoSEQ multiplex PCR. The sample lists about 76,000 clones, approximately 87% occurring once. This sample is drawn from a study of T cell responses to AZD1222 COVID-19 vaccine. The CDR3 is made up of 12 amino acids. The germline CDR1 and CDR2 sequences are LNHDA and SQIVND (reference sequence). The ends were cut back, 7 bases at V and 0 bases at J, with 6 bases in the middle. Study observations and caveats: Spike-specific TCR breadth and depth rose after two AZD1222 doses. Reportedly, close to half of spike-specific TCRs are directed against unmutated variant regions. Spike regions recognized by vaccine-associated CD4 TCRs spanned the protein, led by 160-218 and 743-854. Clonal diversity was possibly underestimated, and the donors were mostly white British, with more females.

The TCR originated in an adult in good health. This chain uses TRBV19 with TRBJ2-5, with D uncertain. The source material was peripheral blood, sampled on day 0 of MenACWY control vaccination. In DNA form, the CDR3 reads TGTGCCAGTATTAAGTACCAAGAGACCCAGTACTTC. Its translation is CASIKYQETQYF.